This is a list of T cell receptor beta chains from one sample in a study of shared clonotypes between healthy human individuals. The method was immunoSEQ multiplex PCR; TCRdb's version includes in-frame clones alone and lacks a portion of them. The table includes hundreds of thousands of clones, about 98% detected once. The material sequenced was naive CD8+ T cells sorted from blood. The origin of the receptors is a young man in good health. Both conserved end residues are part of each CDR3. The order of the fields is J gene, D gene, V gene, clone size, CDR3 protein, CDR3 DNA. A D gene is named only where the DNA matches it firmly. Size tells how often a clone was seen (once, few, many) or the class of an expanded clone, and some rows leave it out.

>TRBJ2-1|NA|TRBV6-5|NA
CASSQSNEQFF
TGTGCCAGCAGCCAATCCAATGAGCAGTTCTTC
>TRBJ2-1|NA|TRBV29-1|NA
CSVEDTGVRVSYNEQFF
TGCAGCGTTGAAGACACCGGCGTCAGGGTATCCTACAATGAGCAGTTCTTC
>TRBJ2-7|NA|TRBV29-1|NA
CSVVGGLYEQYF
TGCAGCGTTGTGGGCGGACTCTACGAGCAGTACTTC
>TRBJ2-1|NA|TRBV14|NA
CASSQEFDLEQFF
TGTGCCAGCAGCCAAGAGTTTGACTTGGAGCAGTTCTTC
>TRBJ2-1|NA|TRBV19|NA
CASSPLFDNDEQFF
TGTGCCAGTAGCCCCCTTTTTGACAACGATGAGCAGTTCTTC
>TRBJ1-5|TRBD1|TRBV27|NA
CASSLGQGVNQPQHF
TGTGCCAGCAGTTTAGGGCAGGGGGTGAATCAGCCCCAGCATTTT
>TRBJ2-1|TRBD2|TRBV11-2|NA
CASSGSREGYNEQFF
TGTGCCAGCAGCGGGAGCCGGGAGGGCTACAATGAGCAGTTCTTC
>TRBJ2-2|NA|TRBV13|NA
CASSLVPGELFF
TGTGCCAGCAGCTTAGTCCCCGGGGAGCTGTTTTTT
>TRBJ2-2|NA|TRBV6-5|NA
CASTGAYTGELFF
TGTGCCAGCACCGGAGCGTACACCGGGGAGCTGTTTTTT
>TRBJ2-7|NA|TRBV27|once
CASSVARSYEQYF
TGTGCCAGCAGTGTAGCCCGATCCTACGAGCAGTACTTC
>TRBJ2-1|TRBD2|TRBV19|NA
CASSPTSGRFSYNEQFF
TGTGCCAGTAGTCCGACTAGCGGGAGGTTCTCCTACAATGAGCAGTTCTTC
>TRBJ1-1|NA|TRBV11-2|NA
CASSLAPYDTEAFF
TGTGCCAGCAGCTTAGCCCCCTACGACACTGAAGCTTTCTTT
>TRBJ2-1|NA|TRBV11-2|NA
CASSLLVGPYNEQFF
TGTGCCAGCAGCCTACTAGTAGGTCCCTACAATGAGCAGTTCTTC
>TRBJ2-7|TRBD1|TRBV5-1|NA
CASSPGTGDYEQYF
TGCGCCAGCAGCCCCGGGACAGGAGACTACGAGCAGTACTTC
>TRBJ2-1|TRBD2|TRBV11-2|NA
CASSFPRSGRDSNEQFF
TGTGCCAGCAGCTTCCCGAGAAGCGGGAGAGATAGCAATGAGCAGTTCTTC
>TRBJ1-2|NA|TRBV28|NA
CASSPSPGFRDYGYTF
TGTGCCAGCAGCCCCTCTCCAGGGTTCCGGGACTATGGCTACACCTTC
>TRBJ1-1|NA|TRBV7-8|NA
CASSFDKRGATEAFF
TGTGCCAGCAGCTTCGATAAGCGAGGGGCCACTGAAGCTTTCTTT
>TRBJ2-5|NA|TRBV4-1|once
CASSQEQAPQETQYF
TGCGCCAGCAGCCAAGAACAGGCTCCGCAAGAGACCCAGTACTTC
>TRBJ2-7|NA|TRBV29-1|once
CSVQQGYEQYF
TGCAGCGTGCAACAGGGCTACGAGCAGTACTTC
>TRBJ2-7|TRBD1|TRBV5-4|NA
CASSHRDRRYEQYF
TGTGCCAGCAGCCACCGGGACAGGCGGTACGAGCAGTACTTC
>TRBJ2-7|TRBD2|TRBV5-4|NA
CASSQGTSGGYEQYF
TGTGCCAGCAGCCAAGGGACTAGCGGAGGGTACGAGCAGTACTTC
>TRBJ1-5|NA|TRBV28|NA
CAILSTRVRQSLENNQPQHF
TGTGCCATCCTATCAACCCGGGTAAGACAGTCCCTAGAAAATAATCAGCCCCAGCATTTT
>TRBJ2-1|NA|TRBV6-5|few
CASSYSTTYNEQFF
TGTGCCAGCAGTTACTCGACTACCTACAATGAGCAGTTCTTC
>TRBJ2-7|NA|TRBV5-5|NA
CASSLSPEVLGEQYF
TGTGCCAGCAGCTTGTCGCCGGAGGTCCTGGGGGAGCAGTACTTC
>TRBJ2-1|NA|TRBV10-3|NA
CAISESYEQFF
TGTGCCATCAGTGAGAGCTATGAGCAGTTCTTC
>TRBJ2-1|TRBD2|TRBV11-2|NA
CASSFGTTIYQFF
TGTGCCAGCAGCTTTGGGACTACAATATACCAGTTCTTC
>TRBJ2-3|NA|TRBV7-6|NA
CASSSDLSTDTQYF
TGTGCCAGCAGCTCGGACCTTAGCACAGATACGCAGTATTTT
>TRBJ1-1|NA|TRBV5-1|NA
CASSKAQNTEAFF
TGCGCCAGCAGCAAGGCGCAGAACACTGAAGCTTTCTTT
>TRBJ2-1|NA|TRBV29-1|NA
CSSETGEDNEQFF
TGCAGCTCGGAAACGGGGGAAGACAATGAGCAGTTCTTC
>TRBJ2-1|TRBD1|TRBV27|NA
CASSQLGQGLYNEQFF
TGTGCCAGCTCCCAGCTGGGACAGGGGCTGTACAATGAGCAGTTCTTC
>TRBJ2-7|NA|TRBV6-1|NA
CASSDADSRYEQYF
TGTGCCAGCAGTGACGCCGACAGCCGCTACGAGCAGTACTTC
>TRBJ2-3|NA|TRBV6-6|NA
CASSFGLDTQYF
TGTGCCAGCAGTTTTGGCCTAGATACGCAGTATTTT
>TRBJ2-1|TRBD1|TRBV29-1|NA
CSVVGEQGAVYNEQFF
TGCAGCGTTGTGGGGGAACAGGGGGCGGTCTACAATGAGCAGTTCTTC
>TRBJ2-1|TRBD2|TRBV27|NA
CASSLTSGSSYNEQFF
TGTGCCAGCAGTTTGACTAGCGGGTCTTCCTACAATGAGCAGTTCTTC
>TRBJ2-1|NA|TRBV11-2|NA
CASSLWSRQFF
TGTGCCAGCAGCTTATGGTCCCGGCAGTTCTTC